This T cell receptor beta chain was obtained from a study of T-cell reconstitution after alpha-beta-depleted transplantation in children. For TCRbeta, the library was prepared with unique molecular identifiers. MiXCR, applied by TCRdb to the PCR reads, yields one record per CDR3 protein. The data contain approximately 430,000 distinct CDR3 sequences, roughly 15% of them singletons. Germline-derived CDR1 and CDR2 are SEHNR and FQNEAQ (reference sequence). The CDR3 contains 15 residues. V was trimmed by 7 bases and J by 9 bases, leaving 22 bases between them. This rearrangement joins TRBV7-9 to TRBJ2-1; tentatively, D is TRBD1 or TRBD2 (5 bases each). This receptor was identified in a boy under three years old who had a stem cell transplant for Wiskott-Aldrich syndrome, so the T cells may come from the graft donor. The specimen was PBMCs, mostly from graft donor cells, collected 360 days after TCRalphabeta/CD19-depleted stem cell transplant. CDR3: CASILTQPGQIEQFF. CDR3 coding DNA: TGTGCCAGCATTCTTACACAGCCGGGGCAGATTGAGCAGTTCTTC.